Shown below are 6 T cell receptor beta chains from a single sample sequenced in a study of beta chain features in type 1 diabetes (dated by TCRdb to the late 2010s). These receptors have no identified antigens. Preparation of the library involved the immunoSEQ multiplex PCR assay. The entire amount of isolated RNA was reverse transcribed using the High Capacity cDNA Reverse Transcription Kit, so the sequenced TCRB transcripts were expressed ones. Sourced from immuneACCESS, this table was stored by TCRdb with only in-frame sequences that have V and J called. A share of the clones is absent; for the studies checked, an unresolved V gene accounts for under half, and the remainder has no known explanation. This sample is represented by roughly 350,000 clones; roughly a tenth of them were singletons. The ten largest clones add up to about 0.6% of the sample. Study-wide findings and limitations: A moderate but significant shortening of TCRB CDR3 length was observed in type 1 diabetes patients in all four CD4+ subsets.

The sequenced material came from central memory CD4+ T cells from blood. The receptors were gathered from a man aged 30-40 years with type 1 diabetes.

CDR3 DNA: TGTGCCTGGAGTGGGGTGAAGGAGACCCAGTACTTC. It encodes CAWSGVKETQYF. The chain carries TRBV30 and TRBJ2-5, with D unresolved. V was clipped by 1 base and J by 5 bases, with 8 bases between them. CDR1 and CDR2 (germline): GTSNPN, SVGIG (reference sequence). The CDR3 extends over 12 amino acids.

The rearrangement links TRBV6-1 to TRBJ2-7, with D possibly being TRBD2 (7 bases). CDR1 is MNHNS, CDR2 SASEGT, per germline. This CDR3 has 13 residues. V was cut by 8 bases and J by 7 bases, with 18 bases left in between. CDR3 sequence: CASLRSEGGEQYF. Here the CDR3 DNA reads TGTGCCAGCCTCAGGTCCGAGGGGGGGGAGCAGTACTTC.

This clone appeared a few times. The CDR3 bases are TGCGCCAGCAGCTTGGTAGGGGGCGCGGATCAGCCCCAGCATTTT. Its protein is CASSLVGGADQPQHF. The rearrangement uses TRBV5-1 and TRBJ1-5, with TRBD1 matching 7 bases. The trim removed 0 bases at V and 5 bases at J, leaving 5 bases unmatched. CDR1 is SGHRS, CDR2 YFSETQ, per germline. The CDR3 has 15 amino acids.

This clone occurred many times. This chain uses TRBV5-8 with TRBJ2-6, with D maybe TRBD2 (5 bases). V lost 5 bases and J 4 bases, leaving 13 bases between the germline ends. Looked up from germline, CDR1 is SGHTS and CDR2 is YDEGEE. The CDR3 loop spans 15 amino acids. The CDR3 loop is CASSSTAAGANVLTF. For the CDR3, the DNA is TGTGCCAGCAGTTCAACAGCGGCCGGGGCCAACGTCCTGACTTTC.

The chain recombines TRBV27 with TRBJ2-3, with D unresolved. The germline V gene encodes CDR1 MNHEY and CDR2 SMNVEV (reference sequence). V was pared by 3 bases and J by 0 bases, with 7 bases between. The CDR3 covers 14 residues. Here the CDR3 reads CASSFGRSTDTQYF. The DNA of the CDR3 is TGTGCCAGCAGTTTTGGGCGGAGCACAGATACGCAGTATTTT.

The J gene is TRBJ2-1, the V gene TRBV10-3, with TRBD2 identical over 9 bases. V lost 7 bases and J lost 9; bases outside the gene matches: 10. The CDR3 is made up of 14 amino acids. The germline gives CDR1 ENHRY, CDR2 SYGVKD. The CDR3 DNA reads TGTGCCATCACGATGCGGGAGGGCCAGGGTGAGCAGTTCTTC. It specifies CAITMREGQGEQFF.